The entry below describes one TCR beta chain. This sample was included in a study of blood T cell repertoires in COVID-19. For the study at large: In each case, the material was cDNA or gDNA derived from T cells, B-cell-depleted T cells, or PBMCs.

The V end lost 6 bases, the J end lost 4 bases, and 13 bases lay between the germline ends. CDR3 length equals 13 residues. From germline, CDR1 is SGHRS and CDR2 YFSETQ. The data were produced by immunoSEQ multiplex PCR, yet TCRdb's version contains in-frame clones alone and is incomplete. The sample includes approximately 150,000 clones, around 87% of them seen just once. Everyone who took part was roughly 18 to 90 years old, and they came from 24 US areas. The chain has TRBV5-1 and TRBJ1-1; no clear D gene. The clonotype originates from a woman between 40 and 50 years old who had been exposed to COVID-19. The specimen was PBMCs or T cells enriched from blood (not recorded which). The DNA of the CDR3 is TGCGCCAGCACCCTGGCAGGAAGCACTGAAGCTTTCTTT. Residues: CASTLAGSTEAFF.